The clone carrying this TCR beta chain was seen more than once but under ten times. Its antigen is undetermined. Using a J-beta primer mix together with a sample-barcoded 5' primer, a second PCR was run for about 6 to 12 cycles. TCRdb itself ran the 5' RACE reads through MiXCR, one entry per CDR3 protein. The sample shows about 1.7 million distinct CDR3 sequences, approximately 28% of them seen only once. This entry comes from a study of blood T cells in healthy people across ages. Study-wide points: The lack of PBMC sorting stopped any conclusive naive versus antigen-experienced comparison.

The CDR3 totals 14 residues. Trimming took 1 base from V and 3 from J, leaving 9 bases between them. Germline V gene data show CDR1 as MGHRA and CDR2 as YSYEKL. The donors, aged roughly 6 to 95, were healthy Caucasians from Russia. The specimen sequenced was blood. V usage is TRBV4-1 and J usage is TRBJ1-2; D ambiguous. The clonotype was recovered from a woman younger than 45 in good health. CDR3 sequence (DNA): TGCGCCAGCAGCCAAGTCGAGAGGGACTATGGCTACACCTTC. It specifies CASSQVERDYGYTF.